This entry lists 10 T cell receptor beta chains sequenced from one sample in a study of blood T cells in healthy people across ages. The use of a sample-barcoded 5' primer and a J-beta primer mix characterized a second PCR of about 7 to 12 cycles. MiXCR was run by TCRdb on the 5' RACE reads, yielding one entry per CDR3 protein. The sample contains 1.5 million to 2 million distinct CDR3 sequences, 35% to 50% of which appear only once. Sequenced material: blood. All receptors derive from a human donor in good health.

On this clonotype itself: One junction end disagrees with the germline gene, perhaps due to a read error. The gene calls are TRBV7-2 and TRBJ2-4; maybe TRBD1 (6 bases). The CDR3 consists of 14 residues. CDR1 and CDR2 from the germline V gene are SGHTA and FQGNSA. CDR3 DNA: TGTGCCAACAGCTCGGACAGAGCCAAAAACATTCAGTACTTC. Amino acids: CANSSDRAKNIQYF.

The table lists this clonotype with a few counts. V gene TRBV7-8 combines with J gene TRBJ1-6; the D gene is possibly TRBD1 (5 bases). This CDR3 has 14 residues. Trimming stripped 5 bases from V and 7 bases from J, with 12 bases between. From germline, CDR1 is SGHVS and CDR2 FQNEAQ. The CDR3 region is CASSNAAGNSPLHF. The DNA of the CDR3 is TGTGCCAGCAGCAACGCGGCAGGGAATTCACCCCTCCACTTT.

The chain carries TRBV7-2 and TRBJ1-3, with TRBD1 as a possible D gene (6 bases). The CDR3 loop spans 16 amino acids. Germline CDR1 and CDR2: SGHTA and FQGNSA. Trimming shortened V by 1 base and J by 0 bases, and 10 bases separated the two germline ends. The DNA of the CDR3 is TGTGCCAGCAGCTTAGAGGGGGGAGTCTCTGGAAACACCATATATTTT. It specifies CASSLEGGVSGNTIYF. The full variable domain, in which reference TRBV7-2 and TRBJ1-3 provide the parts outside the CDR3, is GAGVSQSPSNKVTEKGKDVELRCDPISGHTALYWYRQSLGQGLEFLIYFQGNSAPDKSGLPSDRFSAERTGGSVSTLTIQRTQQEDSAVYLCASSLEGGVSGNTIYFGEGSWLTVV.

The chain is built from TRBV7-2 and TRBJ2-4, with 12 bases that match TRBD1. CDR1 and CDR2 (germline): SGHTA, FQGNSA. The ends lost 5 bases at V and 5 bases at J; junction bases unmatched: 7. The CDR3 runs to 16 residues. CDR3 in DNA: TGTGCCAGCAGCCCCGGGACAGGGGGCTCGCAAAACATTCAGTACTTC. It codes for CASSPGTGGSQNIQYF.

The V call is TRBV6-6, the J call TRBJ1-5; D is uncertain. CDR3 length: 13 amino acids. V lost 10 bases and J lost 0, with 10 bases in between. Germline V gene data show CDR1 as MNHNY and CDR2 as SVGAGI (reference sequence). The CDR3, as DNA: TGTGCCACCGCACAGTATAGCAATCAGCCCCAGCATTTT. This codes for CATAQYSNQPQHF.

This clonotype was seen only a few times. V usage is TRBV20-1 and J usage is TRBJ1-2; the match to TRBD1 covers 7 bases. The V gene's germline CDR1 is DFQATT and CDR2 SNEGSKA (reference sequence). The CDR3 is made up of 13 amino acids. V was pared by 4 bases and J by 7 bases, with 9 bases of the junction left unmatched. CDR3 bases: TGCAGTGCTACCCCTACATGGACAGGTGGCTACACCTTC. Protein product: CSATPTWTGGYTF.

This clonotype has just a few counts. J is TRBJ1-5 and V is TRBV15; 8 bases map to TRBD1. J lost 5 bases, V lost 3 bases, and 6 bases had no gene match. The CDR3 loop spans 15 amino acids. CDR1 and CDR2 from the germline V gene are LNHNV and YYDKDF (reference sequence). CDR3 in amino acids: CATSRGGQGHQPQHF. The CDR3 DNA sequence: TGTGCCACCAGCAGGGGAGGACAGGGCCATCAGCCCCAGCATTTT.

This clonotype was found a few times. The rearrangement uses TRBV24-1 and TRBJ2-1, with D perhaps matching TRBD1 or TRBD2 (5 bases each). CDR3 length equals 14 residues. Per the germline V gene, CDR1 is KGHDR and CDR2 is SFDVKD. The germline V and J ends were trimmed by 0 bases and 9 bases, with 11 bases remaining between them. CDR3 loop: CATSDLKGTAEQFF. CDR3 nucleotide sequence: TGTGCCACCAGTGATTTGAAGGGGACGGCTGAGCAGTTCTTC.

This clonotype was found a few times. The chain joins TRBV7-6 to TRBJ2-5; 7 bases align to TRBD2. V was pared by 2 bases and J by 5 bases, with 14 bases of the junction left unmatched. The length of the CDR3 is 17 residues. Germline V gene sequence: CDR1 SGHVS, CDR2 FNYEAQ. Here the CDR3 reads CASSLLGLSSTRETQYF. The CDR3 nucleotides are TGTGCCAGCAGCTTATTGGGACTATCCTCCACTCGTGAGACCCAGTACTTC. Based on the CDR3 plus reference TRBV7-6 and TRBJ2-5, the full variable domain is GAGVSQSPRYKVTKRGQDVALRCDPISGHVSLYWYRQALGQGPEFLTYFNYEAQQDKSGLPNDRFSAERPEGSISTLTIQRTEQRDSAMYRCASSLLGLSSTRETQYFGPGTRLLVL.

The chain uses TRBV28 and TRBJ2-7, with 8 positions matching TRBD2. Unmatched junction bases numbered 8, after V lost 2 bases and J lost 5 bases. CDR3 length: 15 residues. Germline values: CDR1 MDHEN, CDR2 SYDVKM. The DNA of the CDR3 is TGTGCCAGCAGTTTAATTCGGGGGGGCCTAAACGAGCAGTACTTC. Protein sequence: CASSLIRGGLNEQYF.